These 18 T cell receptor beta chains were sequenced from one sample in a study of Graves' ophthalmopathy and Graves' hyperthyroidism. RNA transcripts served as template for amplifying TCR beta CDR3 sequences. An initial RT-PCR round employing HTBI primers preceded a second-round multiplex PCR. One entry per CDR3 protein results from TCRdb running MiXCR on the multiplex PCR reads. Of over 450,000 distinct CDR3 sequences listed, roughly 14% are singletons. The sample was blood. Receptors were obtained from a woman aged 25 to 39 with Graves' ophthalmopathy.

This clonotype was detected only a few times. This chain joins TRBV7-3 and TRBJ1-1, with a weak D call TRBD1 (5 bases). Trimming took 4 bases from V and 4 from J, leaving 16 bases between them. This CDR3 has 15 residues. Germline V gene lookup returns CDR1 SGHTA and CDR2 FQGTGA. The CDR3 loop is CASSSTDGAITEAFF. The CDR3, as DNA: TGTGCCAGCAGCTCCACCGATGGGGCAATCACTGAAGCTTTCTTT.

As regards this clonotype: Since a much larger clone is just one base distant, this may be a read error. The CDR3 does not end in the conserved phenylalanine or tryptophan, so this is likely a read error. The J gene is TRBJ1-1, the V gene TRBV19; 7 bases fit TRBD1. The CDR3 runs 13 residues. Germline CDR1 reads LNHDA; CDR2 reads SQIVND (reference sequence). The CDR3 DNA reads as TGTGTCAGTAGTACAGGGGTTAACACTGAAGCTTTCTTG. Amino acid sequence: CVSSTGVNTEAFL.

This clonotype has a handful of counts. The chain couples TRBV19 to TRBJ1-1; D may be TRBD1 (6 bases). V dropped 6 bases and J dropped 4 bases, with 12 bases sitting between them. CDR3 length equals 13 residues. Per germline, CDR1 LNHDA and CDR2 SQIVND (reference sequence). DNA of the CDR3: TGTGCCAGTAGGGACAGCCCCGTCACTGAAGCTTTCTTT. Translating gives CASRDSPVTEAFF. The full variable domain, in which reference TRBV19 and TRBJ1-1 provide the parts outside the CDR3, is DGGITQSPKYLFRKEGQNVTLSCEQNLNHDAMYWYRQDPGQGLRLIYYSQIVNDFQKGDIAEGYSVSREKKESFPLTVTSAQKNPTAFYLCASRDSPVTEAFFGQGTRLTVV.

This clonotype showed up many times. The chain employs TRBV5-8 and TRBJ2-7, with D possibly TRBD1 on 8 matching bases. This CDR3 region has 15 residues. V shed 5 bases and J shed 3 bases, with 18 bases lying between them. Germline CDR1 reads SGHTS; CDR2 reads YDEGEE. This chain's CDR3 is CASRRGTGAYYEQYF. CDR3 coding DNA: TGTGCCAGCAGGCGGGGGACAGGAGCTTACTACGAGCAGTACTTC.

V usage is TRBV28 and J usage is TRBJ1-2; D might be TRBD1 (5 bases). Trimming left V 5 bases short and J 4 bases short, with 20 bases between. Germline CDR1 MDHEN, CDR2 SYDVKM. The CDR3 contains 16 residues. CDR3: CASSALGGRQGYGYTF. CDR3 in DNA: TGTGCCAGCAGTGCCCTCGGGGGTCGTCAGGGCTATGGCTACACCTTC.

This clonotype was detected only a few times. This chain's CDR3 is CASRPTTGENTGELFF. The CDR3 DNA is TGTGCCAGCAGACCTACGACAGGGGAGAACACCGGGGAGCTGTTTTTT. The chain combines TRBV28 with TRBJ2-2; 8 bases map to TRBD1. This CDR3 is 16 amino acids long. J gave up 1 base and V 6 bases, and 7 bases lay outside the gene matches. CDR1 and CDR2 (germline): MDHEN, SYDVKM.

This clonotype was seen repeatedly, ten times or more. V gene TRBV5-1 combines with J gene TRBJ2-7, with 8 bases identical to TRBD2. The V gene end was trimmed by 4 bases and the J gene end by 4 bases; junction bases not matched to a gene: 7. The CDR3 covers 14 residues. Germline V lookup: CDR1 SGHRS, CDR2 YFSETQ. CDR3 nucleotide sequence: TGCGCCAGCAGCGGCGGAAGCGGGGGATACGAGCAGTACTTC. Translating gives CASSGGSGGYEQYF. The whole variable domain, filled in from reference TRBV5-1 and TRBJ2-7, reads KAGVTQTPRYLIKTRGQQVTLSCSPISGHRSVSWYQQTPGQGLQFLFEYFSETQRNKGNFPGRFSGRQFSNSRSEMNVSTLELGDSALYLCASSGGSGGYEQYFGPGTRLTVT.

This clonotype was found many times. This chain uses TRBV28 with TRBJ2-7; D is undetermined. Germline CDR1 reads MDHEN; CDR2 reads SYDVKM. The germline V and J ends were trimmed by 6 bases and 0 bases, with 12 bases remaining between them. The length of the CDR3 is 14 residues. The CDR3: CASRLTGRSYEQYF. DNA of the CDR3: TGTGCCAGCAGGTTGACCGGCCGCTCCTACGAGCAGTACTTC.

The rearrangement links TRBV7-4 to TRBJ2-5; 15 positions agree with TRBD2. Looked up from germline, CDR1 is SGHVT and CDR2 is SQSDAQ. V was pared by 5 bases and J by 1 base, with 5 bases of the junction left unmatched. The CDR3 is made up of 17 amino acids. The DNA of the CDR3 is TGTGCCAGCAGCCAAGGACTAGCGGGGGGGCCCCAAGAGACCCAGTACTTC. This translates into CASSQGLAGGPQETQYF.

This clonotype was seen only a few times. V is TRBV18 and J is TRBJ2-4; the D gene is possibly TRBD1 (6 bases). Per the germline V gene, CDR1 is KGHSH and CDR2 is LQKENI. The CDR3 is 13 amino acids. V was pared by 3 bases and J by 7 bases, with 10 bases between. The CDR3 region has the DNA TGTGCCAGCTCACCTAGTCAGGGGAACATTCAGTACTTC. Translated: CASSPSQGNIQYF.

In this sample, this clonotype turned up many times. The chain couples TRBV2 to TRBJ1-2; 7 bases fit TRBD1. The V gene's germline CDR1 is SNHLY and CDR2 FYNNEI. The V segment lost 6 bases and the J segment 4 bases; nucleotides outside the gene matches: 11. This CDR3 has 15 amino acids. The chain's CDR3 is CASSPSPRGGYGYTF. The CDR3 region has the DNA TGTGCCAGCAGCCCTTCCCCCAGGGGGGGCTATGGCTACACCTTC.

This clonotype was seen at least ten times. This may be a read error: a much more frequent sequence differs by one nucleotide. The rearrangement links TRBV2 to TRBJ2-2, with 8 positions matching TRBD1. Germline trimming cut 7 bases from V and 3 bases from J; bases unmatched to any gene: 4. Germline values: CDR1 SNHLY, CDR2 FYNNEI. This CDR3 region has 14 residues. In DNA form, the CDR3 reads TGTGCCAGCACATCAGGGGGCGACACCGGGGAGCTGTTTTTT. It specifies CASTSGGDTGELFF.

The table lists this clonotype with many counts. This rearrangement joins TRBV5-1 to TRBJ1-2, with 9 bases matching TRBD1. The germline V gene encodes CDR1 SGHRS and CDR2 YFSETQ. After removal of 3 bases from V and 4 bases from J, the junction contained 7 bases not matched to a gene. CDR3 size: 15 residues. Here the CDR3 reads CASSSSGTGSYGYTF. CDR3 in DNA: TGCGCCAGCAGCTCCTCCGGGACAGGGTCCTATGGCTACACCTTC.

The chain uses TRBV30 and TRBJ1-5; D remains unclear. Germline-derived CDR1 and CDR2 are GTSNPN and SVGIG (reference sequence). This CDR3 spans 14 amino acids. The V end lost 1 base, the J end lost 5 bases, and 12 bases lay between the germline ends. In nucleotides, the CDR3 is TGTGCCTGGAGTGGACCCCGGTCGGATCAGCCCCAGCATTTT. This gives the protein CAWSGPRSDQPQHF. Complete variable domain (other parts from reference TRBV30 and TRBJ1-5): SQTIHQWPATLVQPVGSPLSLECTVEGTSNPNLYWYRQAAGRGLQLLFYSVGIGQISSEVPQNLSASRPQDRQFILSSKKLLLSDSGFYLCAWSGPRSDQPQHFGDGTRLSIL.

This clonotype has ten or more counts. The CDR3 nucleotides are TGTGCCAGCAGACCCGAAGGACGCCTGAACACTGAAGCTTTCTTT. Its translation is CASRPEGRLNTEAFF. The chain carries TRBV6-1 and TRBJ1-1; D remains unclear. Germline CDR1 reads MNHNS; CDR2 reads SASEGT. The V end was cut by 6 bases, the J end by 0 bases, with 14 bases between. The CDR3 covers 15 residues.

The table lists this clonotype with many counts. The chain links TRBV9 to TRBJ1-2; a possible D gene is TRBD1 (5 bases). CDR3 size: 16 residues. Trimming took off 4 bases at V and 3 bases at J, with 19 bases between the two ends. Germline V gene data show CDR1 as SGDLS and CDR2 as YYNGEE. As DNA, the CDR3 is TGTGCCAGCAGCATATCGCCCGGGGGGTTGGACTATGGCTACACCTTC. Its protein product is CASSISPGGLDYGYTF.

At least ten counts were recorded for this clonotype. The rearrangement links TRBV12-3 or TRBV12-4 to TRBJ2-7, with 7 bases that match TRBD1. This CDR3 is built from 16 residues. Germline trimming cut 4 bases from V and 2 bases from J; bases unmatched to any gene: 11. The DNA of the CDR3 is TGTGCCAGCAGTTACGACGGGGCAGGGGGTGCCTACGAGCAGTACTTC. Translated: CASSYDGAGGAYEQYF.

This clonotype showed up many times. This chain links TRBV29-1 with TRBJ1-2; D is possibly TRBD1 (6 bases). V was cut by 1 base and J by 7 bases, with 22 bases left in between. The CDR3 runs 16 residues. Per germline, CDR1 SQVTM and CDR2 ANQGSEA. The CDR3: CSVEGSRGARKSGYTF. CDR3 nucleotides: TGCAGCGTTGAAGGGTCTAGGGGGGCGCGGAAGAGTGGCTACACCTTC. Full variable domain (rest looked up from reference TRBV29-1 and TRBJ1-2): SAVISQKPSRDICQRGTSLTIQCQVDSQVTMMFWYRQQPGQSLTLIATANQGSEATYESGFVIDKFPISRPNLTFSTLTVSNMSPEDSSIYLCSVEGSRGARKSGYTFGSGTRLTVV.